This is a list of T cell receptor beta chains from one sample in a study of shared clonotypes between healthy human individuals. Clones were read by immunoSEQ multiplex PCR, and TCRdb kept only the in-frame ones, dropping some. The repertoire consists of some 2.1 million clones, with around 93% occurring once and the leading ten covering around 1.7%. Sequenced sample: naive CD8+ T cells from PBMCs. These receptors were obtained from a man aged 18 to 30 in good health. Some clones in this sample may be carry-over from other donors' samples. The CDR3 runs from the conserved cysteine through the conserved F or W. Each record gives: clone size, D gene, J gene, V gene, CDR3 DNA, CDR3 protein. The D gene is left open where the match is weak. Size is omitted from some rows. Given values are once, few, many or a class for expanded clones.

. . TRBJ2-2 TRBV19 TGTGCCAGTAGTATAGTCGGGAGAAACACCGGGGAGCTGTTTTTT CASSIVGRNTGELFF
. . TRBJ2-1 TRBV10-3 TGTGCCATCACCCTGAACAATGAGCAGTTCTTC CAITLNNEQFF
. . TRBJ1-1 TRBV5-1 TGCGCCAGCAGCCCGTGGACGGGGAACACTGAAGCTTTCTTT CASSPWTGNTEAFF
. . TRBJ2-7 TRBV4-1 TGCGCCAGCAGCCAAGAATCGCAGGGGATCTACGAGCAGTACTTC CASSQESQGIYEQYF
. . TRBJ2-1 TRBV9 TGTGCCAGCAGCCCAGGGGACCGCAATGAGCAGTTCTTC CASSPGDRNEQFF
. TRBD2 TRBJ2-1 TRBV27 TGTGCCAGCGCCAGGGCACTAGCGGGTTTTCCTACCTACAATGAGCAGTTCTTC CASARALAGFPTYNEQFF
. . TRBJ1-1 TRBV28 TGTGCCAGCAGCTACCTGGGGGGCGGGACCACTGAAGCTTTCTTT CASSYLGGGTTEAFF
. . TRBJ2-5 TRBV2 TGTGCCAGCAGTGCGCCGCTTCAAGAGACCCAGTACTTC CASSAPLQETQYF
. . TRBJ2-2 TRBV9 TGTGCCAGCAGCGTAGATGGCAGGGCGAACACCGGGGAGCTGTTTTTT CASSVDGRANTGELFF
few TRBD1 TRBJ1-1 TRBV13 TGTGCCAGCAAAGTACAGGGGACTGAAGCTTTCTTT CASKVQGTEAFF
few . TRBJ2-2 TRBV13 TGTGCCAGCAGCCCCACAGGGAGCGGGGAGCTGTTTTTT CASSPTGSGELFF
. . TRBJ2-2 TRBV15 TGTGCCACCAGGGGTGCGGCGGCGAACACCGGGGAGCTGTTTTTT CATRGAAANTGELFF
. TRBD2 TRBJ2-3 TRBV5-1 TGCGCCAGCAGCCCGGGACTAGCTTCCACAGATACGCAGTATTTT CASSPGLASTDTQYF
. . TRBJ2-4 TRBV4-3 TGCGCCAGCAGCCCCAGGGCAGGGGCATTGGGAGACATTCAGTACTTC CASSPRAGALGDIQYF
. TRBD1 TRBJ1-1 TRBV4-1 TGCGCCAGCAGCCAAGTAGGGGGCCCTGAAGCTTTCTTT CASSQVGGPEAFF
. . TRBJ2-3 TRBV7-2 TGTGCCAGCAGCTCGGGGTTCTATCCGCAGGATACGCAGTATTTT CASSSGFYPQDTQYF
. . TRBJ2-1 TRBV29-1 TGCAGCGTGGACACAGGGAAGAGGCAGTTCTTC CSVDTGKRQFF
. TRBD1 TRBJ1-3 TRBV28 TGTGCCAGCAGTTTCCGACAGGGGTTGGTTGGAAACACCATATATTTT CASSFRQGLVGNTIYF
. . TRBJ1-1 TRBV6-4 TGTGCCAGCAGTGACTATGACGATGTGGGGTTGGAGAACACTGAAGCTTTCTTT CASSDYDDVGLENTEAFF
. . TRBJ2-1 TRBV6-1 TGTGCCAGCAGTGAATTTACTAGCCCAGGGGAGCAGTTCTTC CASSEFTSPGEQFF
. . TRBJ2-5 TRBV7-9 TGTGCCAGCAGCTTAGTACCCGCAGGACCCCAAGAGACCCAGTACTTC CASSLVPAGPQETQYF
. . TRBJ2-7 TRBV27 TGTGCCAGCAGCCCCACCCAAGGCTACGAGCAGTACTTC CASSPTQGYEQYF
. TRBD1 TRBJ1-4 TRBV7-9 TGTGCCAGCAGCTTCGACAGGGGGCCGACTAATGAAAAACTGTTTTTT CASSFDRGPTNEKLFF
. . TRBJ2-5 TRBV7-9 TGTGCCAGCAGCTTGGGGGCAGACCATGATCAAGAGACCCAGTACTTC CASSLGADHDQETQYF
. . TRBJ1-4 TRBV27 TGTGCCAGCAGGCCGGGTGCGGGGGCGGCAACTAATGAAAAACTGTTTTTT CASRPGAGAATNEKLFF
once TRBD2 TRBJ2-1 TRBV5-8 TGTGCCAGCAGACCCGGGACTAGCGGCTACAATGAGCAGTTCTTC CASRPGTSGYNEQFF
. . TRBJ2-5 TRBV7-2 TGTGCCAGCAGCCCACAACGGGGGACAGCTGGGACCCAGTACTTC CASSPQRGTAGTQYF
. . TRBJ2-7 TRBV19 TGTGCCAGTAGTATAGGTCCAGGGTTTTCCTACGAGCAGTACTTC CASSIGPGFSYEQYF
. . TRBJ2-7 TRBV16 TGTGCCAGCAGCCAATCTCTGGGGGTATACATCTACGAGCAGTACTTC CASSQSLGVYIYEQYF
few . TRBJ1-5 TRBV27 TGTGCCTCCGGGTGGCCCCAGCATTTT CASGWPQHF
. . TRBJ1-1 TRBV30 TGTGCCTGGAGTTCCCAGGCGGGGACTGAAGCTTTCTTT CAWSSQAGTEAFF
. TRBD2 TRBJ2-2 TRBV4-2 TGTGCCAGCAGCCAGAGGACTAGCGGGAGTTCTTGGGAGCTGTTTTTT CASSQRTSGSSWELFF
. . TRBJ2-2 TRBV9 TGTGCCAGCAGCCCCGGGAAGAACACCGGGGAGCTGTTTTTT CASSPGKNTGELFF
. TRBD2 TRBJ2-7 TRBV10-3 TGTGCCACCGGGACTAGCGGGTTAGAGCTTAGCGGGAGAGCCTACGAGCAGTACTTC CATGTSGLELSGRAYEQYF
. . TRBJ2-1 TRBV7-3 TGTGCCAGCAGCTTGCGACCCAGCGGGACACTCGGCGATGAGCAGTTCTTC CASSLRPSGTLGDEQFF
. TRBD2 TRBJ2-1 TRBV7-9 TGTGCCAGCAGTCCGGGACTAGTGCTTCATGAGCAGTTCTTC CASSPGLVLHEQFF
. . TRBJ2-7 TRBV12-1 TGTGCCCCATTTGCCGGGACTAGCGGGAGGGCCTCCTACGAGCAGTACTTC CAPFAGTSGRASYEQYF
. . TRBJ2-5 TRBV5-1 TGCGCCAGCAGCCCTGTGGGGCAGCGTTTACAAGAGACCCAGTACTTC CASSPVGQRLQETQYF
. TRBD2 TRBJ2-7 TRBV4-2 TGTGCCAGTCGGGAGGTAGCGGGGTACTACGAGCAGTACTTC CASREVAGYYEQYF
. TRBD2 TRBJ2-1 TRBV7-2 TGTGCCAGCAGCTCCCTCAGGGGCAGCGGGAGGGCCTCCTACAATGAGCAGTTCTTC CASSSLRGSGRASYNEQFF